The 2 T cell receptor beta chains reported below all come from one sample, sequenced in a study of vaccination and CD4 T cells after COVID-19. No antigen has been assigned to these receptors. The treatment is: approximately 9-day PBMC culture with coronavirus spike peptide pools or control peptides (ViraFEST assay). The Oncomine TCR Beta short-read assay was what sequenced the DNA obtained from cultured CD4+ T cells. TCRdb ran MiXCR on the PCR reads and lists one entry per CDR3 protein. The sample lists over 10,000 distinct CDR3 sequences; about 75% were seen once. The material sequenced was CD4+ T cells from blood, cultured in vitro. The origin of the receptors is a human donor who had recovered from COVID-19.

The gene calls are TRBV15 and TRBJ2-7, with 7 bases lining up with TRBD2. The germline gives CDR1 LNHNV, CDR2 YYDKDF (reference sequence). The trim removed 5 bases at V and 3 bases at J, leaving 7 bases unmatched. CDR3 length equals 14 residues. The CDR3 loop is CATSPGGRNYEQYF. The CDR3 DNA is TGTGCCACCAGCCCCGGCGGGAGAAACTACGAGCAGTACTTC. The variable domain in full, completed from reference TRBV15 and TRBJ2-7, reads DAMVIQNPRYQVTQFGKPVTLSCSQTLNHNVMYWYQQKSSQAPKLLFHYYDKDFNNEADTPDNFQSRRPNTSFCFLDIRSPGLGDTAMYLCATSPGGRNYEQYFGPGTRLTVT.

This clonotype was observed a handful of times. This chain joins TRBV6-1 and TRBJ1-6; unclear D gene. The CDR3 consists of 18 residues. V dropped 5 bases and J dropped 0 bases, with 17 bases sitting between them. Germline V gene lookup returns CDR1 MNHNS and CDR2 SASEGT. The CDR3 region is CASSPFGPGSSYNSPLHF. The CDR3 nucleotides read TGTGCCAGCAGTCCCTTTGGGCCAGGAAGCTCCTATAATTCACCCCTCCACTTT.